This TCR beta chain emerged from a study of blood T cell repertoires in COVID-19 (dated by TCRdb to between 2020 and 2021). Looking at the study overall: Samples covering the acute and convalescent phases of COVID-19 were provided by collaborators in the United States, Italy and Spain. The prospective study material was composed of cDNA or gDNA derived from T cells, B-cell-depleted T cells, or PBMCs. A freely available public database, intended as a resource for researchers studying the immune response to SARS-CoV-2, is where the repertoires were released. Samples were obtained from the ongoing ImmuneRACE study (first 160 participants) and from over a thousand subjects provided by 6 global collaborators. Where available, HLA class I and class II types were taken from metadata supplied by the sample provider and were not determined by assay-based typing. Sample metadata almost always included a de-identified subject ID, COVID-19 status, age in years and sex. Subjects who had been exposed to COVID-19, were actively infected with it, or had recovered from it provided the deeply sampled blood TCRbeta repertoires that made up the dataset. The paper as a whole reports these results and caveats: How much clinical and demographic metadata was included differed by source and by participant, and the metadata was provided uncurated.

Worth noting for this clone: The specificity of this receptor is unknown. No much larger clonotype is one base removed from it; base qualities were not supplied.

V was cut back by 4 bases and J by 11 bases, leaving a gap of 18 bases between them. CDR1 is given as SGHRS and CDR2 as YFSETQ, both from the germline V gene. The CDR3 has 13 amino acids, counting the end cysteine and phenylalanine. This entry keeps only the CDR3 DNA: 39 bases, framed from base 1. Participants in the prospective study were aged roughly 18 to 89 years, lived in about two dozen United States geographic areas, and enrolled through a virtual design. In the prospective study, participants were assigned to cohorts based on the clinical history participants reported in a screening survey and a study questionnaire. Exposed participants had been in contact, within 2 weeks of entering the study, with a person who had a PCR-confirmed or clinician-diagnosed case of COVID-19. In the prospective study, mobile phlebotomists collected whole blood, serum and a nasopharyngeal or oropharyngeal swab from each participant. Over an approximately 2-month period, participants in the prospective study had the option of providing additional blood draws and questionnaires. Blood samples from the prospective study were shipped frozen or at room temperature prior to DNA extraction.

The immunoSEQ Assay, a bias-controlled multiplex PCR, was used to amplify TCRbeta CDR3 regions from genomic DNA. As for the authors' bioinformatics: Within the assay, amplification of reference gene primers was used to estimate how many nucleated cells each sample contained. Sequence reads were collapsed and filtered to measure the absolute abundance of every unique TCRbeta CDR3 rearrangement. For each sample, productive Simpson clonality was calculated by taking the square root of Simpson's diversity index across productive rearrangements. The table was pulled from immuneACCESS by TCRdb, which kept in-frame rearrangements only. Such tables lose some clones; where checked, under half of the loss comes from unresolved V genes, and the rest has no known cause. That table furnishes V, J and clone size, whereas the DNA furnished D and trimming. Recorded for this sample are around 270,000 clones; around 90% of them occurred a single time. The top ten clonotypes cover about 2.9% of the sample.

Sequencing was done on a sample of PBMCs or T cells enriched from blood (not recorded which). In this chain, TRBV5-1 is recombined with TRBJ1-2, and the D gene may be TRBD1, 5 bases matching. This receptor was identified in a woman in her forties who had been exposed to COVID-19. The CDR3 protein is CASSIQTHSGYTF. The nucleotides are TGCGCCAGCAGCATACAAACTCACTCAGGGTACACCTTC.